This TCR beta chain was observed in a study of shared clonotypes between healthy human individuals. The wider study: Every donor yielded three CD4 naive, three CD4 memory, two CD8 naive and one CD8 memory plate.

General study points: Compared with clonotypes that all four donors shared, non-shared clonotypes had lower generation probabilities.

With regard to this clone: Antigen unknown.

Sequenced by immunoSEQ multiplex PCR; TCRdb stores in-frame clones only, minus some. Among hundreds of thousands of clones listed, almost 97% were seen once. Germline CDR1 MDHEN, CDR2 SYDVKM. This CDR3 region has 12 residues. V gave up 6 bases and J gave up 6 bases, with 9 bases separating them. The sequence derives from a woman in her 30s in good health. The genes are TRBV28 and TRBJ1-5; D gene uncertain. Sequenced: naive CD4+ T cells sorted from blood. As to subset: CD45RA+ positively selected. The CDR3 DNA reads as TGTGCCAGCAGGTCGGATGTTCAGCCCCAGCATTTT. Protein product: CASRSDVQPQHF.